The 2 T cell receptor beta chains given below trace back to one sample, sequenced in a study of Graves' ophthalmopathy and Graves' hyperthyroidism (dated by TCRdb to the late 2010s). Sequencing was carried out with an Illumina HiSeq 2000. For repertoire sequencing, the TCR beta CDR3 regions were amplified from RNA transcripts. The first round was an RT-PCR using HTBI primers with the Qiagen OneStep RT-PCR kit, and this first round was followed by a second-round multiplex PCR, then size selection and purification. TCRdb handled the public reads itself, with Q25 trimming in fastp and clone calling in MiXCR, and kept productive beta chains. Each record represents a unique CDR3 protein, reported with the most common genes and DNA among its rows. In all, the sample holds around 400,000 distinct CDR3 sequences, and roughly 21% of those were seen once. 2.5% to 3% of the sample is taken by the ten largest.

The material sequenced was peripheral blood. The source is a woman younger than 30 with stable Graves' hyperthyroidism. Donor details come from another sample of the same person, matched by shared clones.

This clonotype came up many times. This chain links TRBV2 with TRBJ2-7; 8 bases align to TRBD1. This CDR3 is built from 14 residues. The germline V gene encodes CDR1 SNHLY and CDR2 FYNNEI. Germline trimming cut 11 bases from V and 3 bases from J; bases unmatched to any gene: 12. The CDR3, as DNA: TGTGCCGGATCGACTTCTACAGGGGGCTACGAGCAGTACTTC. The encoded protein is CAGSTSTGGYEQYF.

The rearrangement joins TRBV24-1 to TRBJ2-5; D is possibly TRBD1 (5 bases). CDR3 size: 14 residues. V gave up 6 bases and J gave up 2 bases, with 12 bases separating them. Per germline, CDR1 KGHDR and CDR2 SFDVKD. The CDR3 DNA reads TGTGCCACCAGTCCAGGGTCCACGCAAGAGACCCAGTACTTC. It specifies CATSPGSTQETQYF.